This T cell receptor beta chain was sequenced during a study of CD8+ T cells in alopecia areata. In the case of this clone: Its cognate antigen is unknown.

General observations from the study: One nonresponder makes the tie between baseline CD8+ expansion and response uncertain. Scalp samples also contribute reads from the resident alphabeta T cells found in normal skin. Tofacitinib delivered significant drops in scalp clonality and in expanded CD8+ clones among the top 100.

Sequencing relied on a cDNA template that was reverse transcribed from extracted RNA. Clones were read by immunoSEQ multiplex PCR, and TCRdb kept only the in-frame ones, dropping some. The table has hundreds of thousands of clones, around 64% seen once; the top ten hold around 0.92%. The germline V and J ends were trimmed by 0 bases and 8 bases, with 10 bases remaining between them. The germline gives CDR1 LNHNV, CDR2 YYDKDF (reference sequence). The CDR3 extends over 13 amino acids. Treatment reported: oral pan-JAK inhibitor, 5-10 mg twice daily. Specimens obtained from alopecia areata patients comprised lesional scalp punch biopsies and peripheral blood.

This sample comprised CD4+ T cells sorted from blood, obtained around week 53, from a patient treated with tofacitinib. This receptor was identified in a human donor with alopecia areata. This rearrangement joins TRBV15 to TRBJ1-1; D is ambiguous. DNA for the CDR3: TGTGCCACCAGCAGAGATCCCAGGAGCGAAGCTTTCTTT. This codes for CATSRDPRSEAFF.